The 27 T cell receptor beta chains in this list originate from one sample, sequenced in a study of blood T cell repertoires in COVID-19. Only in-frame clones appear in the TCRdb table, and some are missing; sequencing was by immunoSEQ multiplex PCR. There are 180,000 or so clones in the sample; approximately 85% occur only once, and roughly 8.2% lies in the top ten. The material sequenced was peripheral blood. These receptors originate from a woman in her sixties or seventies with acute or convalescent COVID-19.

This chain joins TRBV7-8 and TRBJ2-2; no clear D gene. V was trimmed by 2 bases and J by 5 bases, leaving 3 bases between them. The germline gives CDR1 SGHVS, CDR2 FQNEAQ. The CDR3 spans 12 residues. The CDR3, as DNA: TGTGCCAGCAGCTTAACAACCGGGGAGCTGTTTTTT. Translation gives CASSLTTGELFF.

The genes are TRBV6-5 and TRBJ1-5; weak D call: TRBD1 (5 bases). Deletions cut 6 bases from V and 3 bases from J, with 9 bases between. The germline gives CDR1 MNHEY, CDR2 SVGAGI. The CDR3 runs 13 residues. The CDR3 DNA is TGTGCCAGCAGCCGGGGGGACAATCAGCCCCAGCATTTT. Translation: CASSRGDNQPQHF.

The chain links TRBV7-8 to TRBJ2-3; D may be TRBD2 (6 bases). V lost 2 bases to trimming and J lost 6 bases, with 18 bases between them. The CDR3 loop spans 16 amino acids. Germline assignment: CDR1 SGHVS and CDR2 FQNEAQ. Here the CDR3 DNA reads TGTGCCAGCAGCTTACTTAGGGAGGCGGCTCTTGATACGCAGTATTTT. This gives the protein CASSLLREAALDTQYF.

The chain couples TRBV5-1 to TRBJ1-2; TRBD1 agrees at 9 bases. After removal of 4 bases from V and 7 bases from J, the junction contained 8 bases not matched to a gene. CDR1 and CDR2 from the germline V gene are SGHRS and YFSETQ. CDR3 length: 14 amino acids. The CDR3 is CASSTDRGGVGYTF. In DNA, the CDR3 is TGCGCCAGCAGCACGGACAGGGGTGGGGTTGGCTACACCTTC.

The chain is built from TRBV7-6 and TRBJ1-1, with 11 bases lining up with TRBD1. This CDR3 has 15 residues. Germline trimming cut 4 bases from V and 5 bases from J; bases unmatched to any gene: 6. Germline V gene lookup returns CDR1 SGHVS and CDR2 FNYEAQ. The CDR3 sequence is CASSSGQGAGTEAFF. The DNA for the CDR3 is TGTGCCAGCAGCTCAGGACAGGGGGCCGGGACTGAAGCTTTCTTT.

The gene calls are TRBV10-2 and TRBJ2-1; possible D gene TRBD1, 5 bases. The CDR3 consists of 16 residues. V was clipped by 0 bases and J by 10 bases, with 19 bases between them. Germline-derived CDR1 and CDR2 are WSHSY and SAAADI. The CDR3 DNA reads as TGCGCCAGCAGTGAGTCGGGTGGGGCTTCGGTTAGAGAGCAGTTCTTC. It codes for CASSESGGASVREQFF.

V usage is TRBV19 and J usage is TRBJ1-3; D ambiguous. Germline CDR1 is LNHDA and CDR2 is SQIVND (reference sequence). Trimming shortened V by 1 base and J by 0 bases, and 10 bases separated the two germline ends. CDR3 size: 16 residues. The CDR3 region is CASSIVPGTSGNTIYF. The CDR3 DNA reads TGTGCCAGTAGTATAGTCCCGGGAACCTCTGGAAACACCATATATTTT.

CDR3: CSVFGGTRAPNEQFF. CDR3 nucleotide sequence: TGCAGCGTCTTCGGGGGGACTAGAGCCCCCAATGAGCAGTTCTTC. The chain uses TRBV29-1 and TRBJ2-1; 8 bases map to TRBD2. The CDR3 sequence is 15 residues long. Germline V gene lookup returns CDR1 SQVTM and CDR2 ANQGSEA. Trimming at V came to 6 bases and at J to 6 bases, leaving 13 bases not matched to a gene.

The V and J genes are TRBV6-6 and TRBJ1-1; the match to TRBD1 covers 7 bases. Looked up from germline, CDR1 is MNHNY and CDR2 is SVGAGI (reference sequence). Trimming took 7 bases from V and 10 from J; bases not matched to a gene: 12. This CDR3 has 13 residues. The CDR3 nucleotides are TGTGCCAGCACTCCGCGAGGGGGCAACGGAGCTTTCTTT. This translates into CASTPRGGNGAFF.

This chain links TRBV28 with TRBJ2-5; 12 nucleotides match TRBD2. This CDR3 region has 15 residues. V lost 8 bases to trimming and J lost 5 bases; unmatched junction nucleotides: 9. The germline V gene encodes CDR1 MDHEN and CDR2 SYDVKM. The CDR3 protein is CASALPTSGRETQYF. The DNA of the CDR3 is TGTGCCAGCGCTCTACCTACTAGCGGGAGGGAGACCCAGTACTTC.

The chain has TRBV10-1 and TRBJ2-4; tentatively, D is TRBD2 (5 bases). Germline V gene sequence: CDR1 WNHNN, CDR2 SYGVQD (reference sequence). This CDR3 contains 14 residues. The ends were cut back, 3 bases at V and 6 bases at J, with 12 bases in the middle. In DNA form, the CDR3 reads TGCGCCAGCAGTGAAGGGAGTGTGGGAAACATTCAGTACTTC. Translating it yields CASSEGSVGNIQYF.

This clone was found a few times. CDR3 region: CASSSLGGGNEQFF. CDR3 DNA: TGTGCCAGCAGCTCCCTCGGCGGGGGCAATGAGCAGTTCTTC. The chain carries TRBV7-3 and TRBJ2-1, with 7 bases fitting TRBD2. The V and J ends lost 4 bases and 6 bases, in that order; junction bases with no gene match: 6. There are 14 residues in the CDR3. Per the germline V gene, CDR1 is SGHTA and CDR2 is FQGTGA.

The chain joins TRBV18 to TRBJ2-2, with a possible D match to TRBD2 (5 bases). The ends were cut back, 8 bases at V and 5 bases at J, with 9 bases in the middle. Per the germline V gene, CDR1 is KGHSH and CDR2 is LQKENI. This CDR3 contains 12 residues. CDR3: CASQGGTGELFF. CDR3 bases: TGTGCCAGCCAAGGCGGGACCGGGGAGCTGTTTTTT.

The V call is TRBV9, the J call TRBJ1-1; no firm D call. The germline gives CDR1 SGDLS, CDR2 YYNGEE. The length of the CDR3 is 14 residues. V was clipped by 0 bases and J by 5 bases, with 11 bases between them. In DNA, the CDR3 is TGTGCCAGCAGCGTAGACGGGGTGGGGACTGAAGCTTTCTTT. The encoded protein is CASSVDGVGTEAFF.

This sequence joins TRBV2 and TRBJ1-6, with no clear D. This CDR3 contains 12 residues. V shed 0 bases and J shed 17 bases, with 11 bases lying between them. The germline CDR1 and CDR2 sequences are SNHLY and FYNNEI. The CDR3 DNA is TGTGCCAGCAGTGAAGCGCGAAGAGTGATCCACTTT. As protein: CASSEARRVIHF.

This chain links TRBV3-1 (or the pseudogene TRBV3-2) with TRBJ1-4; D remains unclear. V was shortened by 2 bases and J by 10 bases, with 11 bases between the two germline ends. Germline assignment: CDR1 LGHDT and CDR2 YNNKEL (reference sequence). The length of the CDR3 is 13 residues. The CDR3 nucleotides read TGTGCCAGCAGCCAACCAGAGGGCCGAAAACTGTTTTTT. Its protein product is CASSQPEGRKLFF.

This chain joins TRBV6-5 and TRBJ2-3; possible D gene TRBD2, 5 bases. Germline CDR1 reads MNHEY; CDR2 reads SVGAGI. This CDR3 has 13 residues. Trimming shortened V by 8 bases and J by 1 base, and 10 bases separated the two germline ends. In DNA form, the CDR3 reads TGTGCCAGCCGGTTTAGCGGCACAGATACGCAGTATTTT. Protein: CASRFSGTDTQYF.

The chain joins TRBV5-1 to TRBJ2-1, with 9 bases lining up with TRBD2. The V gene end was trimmed by 2 bases and the J gene end by 6 bases; junction bases not matched to a gene: 9. This CDR3 contains 16 residues. CDR1 and CDR2 from the germline V gene are SGHRS and YFSETQ. The CDR3 loop is CASSFAAGGPGNEQFF. The DNA of the CDR3 is TGCGCCAGCAGCTTCGCGGCGGGAGGGCCAGGCAATGAGCAGTTCTTC.

The rearrangement links TRBV18 to TRBJ1-4; the D gene is possibly TRBD1 (6 bases). The length of the CDR3 is 17 residues. CDR1 and CDR2 from the germline V gene are KGHSH and LQKENI. Trimming pared 1 base from V and 0 bases from J, leaving 12 bases between. The CDR3 DNA reads as TGTGCCAGCTCACCACTGGGAGGGGGAGCAACTAATGAAAAACTGTTTTTT. The encoded protein is CASSPLGGGATNEKLFF.

This chain uses TRBV30 with TRBJ2-1, with a possible D match to TRBD2 (5 bases). Per the germline V gene, CDR1 is GTSNPN and CDR2 is SVGIG (reference sequence). Trimming removed 7 bases at V and 1 base at J, with 11 bases between. CDR3 length: 13 residues. CDR3 residues: CASSRESYNEQFF. The CDR3, as DNA: TGTGCCTCCTCGAGGGAGTCCTACAATGAGCAGTTCTTC.

This clone was counted once. This chain uses TRBV2 with TRBJ2-7, with 11 bases that match TRBD1. With V trimmed by 2 bases and J by 6 bases, 3 bases remained unmatched. Looked up from germline, CDR1 is SNHLY and CDR2 is FYNNEI. This CDR3 region has 14 residues. DNA for the CDR3: TGTGCCAGCAGTGAATGGGACAGGGGGAGCGAGCAGTACTTC. It codes for CASSEWDRGSEQYF.

The sample holds a few counts of this clone. This sequence joins TRBV6-1 and TRBJ1-6, with 7 bases lining up with TRBD1. This CDR3 is built from 18 residues. The V segment lost 3 bases and the J segment 4 bases; nucleotides outside the gene matches: 12. Germline-derived CDR1 and CDR2 are MNHNS and SASEGT. The CDR3 DNA reads TGTGCCAGCAGTGATAGACTTGCGTTGGGACAGTATAATTCACCCCTCCACTTT. Translation: CASSDRLALGQYNSPLHF.

The chain has TRBV7-2 and TRBJ2-4; D is uncertain. The V and J ends lost 5 bases and 12 bases respectively, with 11 bases between them. CDR3 size: 11 residues. Looked up from germline, CDR1 is SGHTA and CDR2 is FQGNSA. CDR3 sequence (DNA): TGTGCCAGCAGCCTGAACGGTAGTCAGTACTTC. Its translation: CASSLNGSQYF.

This rearrangement joins TRBV24-1 to TRBJ2-3, with 15 bases that match TRBD2. The germline V gene has CDR1 KGHDR and CDR2 SFDVKD. V was clipped by 4 bases and J by 4 bases; unmatched bases: 11. This CDR3 comprises 19 residues. Here the CDR3 reads CATSDSNSGLAGGADTQYF. In DNA, the CDR3 is TGTGCCACCAGTGACTCAAACTCGGGACTAGCGGGAGGAGCAGATACGCAGTATTTT.

The gene calls are TRBV28 and TRBJ2-3, with D unresolved. This CDR3 has 16 amino acids. Germline V lookup: CDR1 MDHEN, CDR2 SYDVKM. V lost 4 bases to trimming and J lost 3 bases, with 17 bases between them. The CDR3 spells CASSSPPRFLTDTQYF. In DNA, the CDR3 is TGTGCCAGCAGTTCTCCCCCTAGATTCCTTACAGATACGCAGTATTTT.

The rearrangement uses TRBV10-3 and TRBJ2-7; 7 bases align to TRBD1. CDR3 length: 13 amino acids. V gave up 4 bases and J gave up 5 bases; unmatched junction bases: 5. Germline CDR1 reads ENHRY; CDR2 reads SYGVKD. The CDR3: CAISGRQGNEQYF. DNA for the CDR3: TGTGCCATCAGTGGCAGACAGGGCAACGAGCAGTACTTC.

The chain joins TRBV24-1 to TRBJ1-2; D unclear. V lost 4 bases and J 4 bases, leaving 9 bases between the germline ends. Germline lookup yields CDR1 KGHDR and CDR2 SFDVKD. This CDR3 spans 13 amino acids. The CDR3 DNA follows: TGTGCCACCAGTGACCCAACTAGCTATGGCTACACCTTC. Translation: CATSDPTSYGYTF.